Listed below are T cell receptor beta chains from one sample, sequenced in a study of CD8 T cells in ankylosing spondylitis. TCRdb analysed the 5' RACE reads with MiXCR anew, one entry per CDR3 protein. The sample holds around 230,000 distinct CDR3 sequences, roughly 8.2% seen once. The sample consisted of blood, either unsorted or a sorted T cell fraction (not recorded which). The source of these receptors is a female donor with ankylosing spondylitis or in good health (not recorded which). CDR3s include the opening cysteine and the closing phenylalanine or tryptophan. The D gene is left open where the match is weak. Clone size is given for some rows only: seen once, a few or many times, or a class if the clone is expanded.

V: TRBV3-1; D: .; length: 13; J: TRBJ1-1; size: many; DNA: TGTGCCAGCAGCCAGACACCGAACACTGAAGCTTTCTTT; CDR3: CASSQTPNTEAFF
V: TRBV30; D: TRBD2; length: 15; J: TRBJ2-3; size: few; DNA: TGTGCCTGGAGGGGCGGCGGGAGGGGAACAGATACGCAGTATTTT; CDR3: CAWRGGGRGTDTQYF
V: TRBV20-1; D: .; length: 13; J: TRBJ2-5; size: many; DNA: TGCAGTGCTAGGGGCGAGGTCCGGGAGACCCAGTACTTC; CDR3: CSARGEVRETQYF
V: TRBV6-2/TRBV6-3; D: .; length: 12; J: TRBJ2-5; size: many; DNA: TGTGCCAGCAGTGTAGTTCAAGAGACCCAGTACTTC; CDR3: CASSVVQETQYF
V: TRBV10-1; D: .; length: 14; J: TRBJ2-7; size: .; DNA: TGCGCCAGCAGTGGAACGAGGGGGTCCTACGAGCAGTACTTC; CDR3: CASSGTRGSYEQYF
V: TRBV7-2; D: TRBD1; length: 19; J: TRBJ1-5; size: few; DNA: TGTGCCAGCAGCTTAGCGTGGGACAGGGGCGGGTCTAGCAATCAGCCCCAGCATTTT; CDR3: CASSLAWDRGGSSNQPQHF
V: TRBV20-1; D: .; length: 16; J: TRBJ2-7; size: many; DNA: TGCAGTGCTAGCTCTTTAAAGGGGGCGGGAGTGTACGAGCAGTACTTC; CDR3: CSASSLKGAGVYEQYF
V: TRBV18; D: TRBD1; length: 16; J: TRBJ2-7; size: many; DNA: TGTGCCAGCTCACCACCTGACAGGGGGCCAACCTACGAGCAGTACTTC; CDR3: CASSPPDRGPTYEQYF
V: TRBV5-1; D: TRBD1; length: 13; J: TRBJ1-2; size: many; DNA: TGCGCCAGCGGGGGACAGGGACAATCTGGCTACACCTTC; CDR3: CASGGQGQSGYTF
V: TRBV29-1; D: .; length: 13; J: TRBJ1-5; size: many; DNA: TGCAGCGTTGAAACTTGGCAGGGTCAGCCCCAGCATTTT; CDR3: CSVETWQGQPQHF
V: TRBV20-1; D: .; length: 11; J: TRBJ2-1; size: .; DNA: TGCAGTGTCTCAGGGGAAGGGGAGCAGTTCTTC; CDR3: CSVSGEGEQFF
V: TRBV14; D: .; length: 12; J: TRBJ1-2; size: few; DNA: TGTGCCAGCAGCCAAGGGGTGGATGGCTACACCTTC; CDR3: CASSQGVDGYTF
V: TRBV11-2; D: .; length: 15; J: TRBJ1-2; size: few; DNA: TGTGCCAGCAGCTTAGACGCAGGACCGAGCTATGGCTACACCTTC; CDR3: CASSLDAGPSYGYTF
V: TRBV6-5; D: TRBD2; length: 17; J: TRBJ2-7; size: many; DNA: TGTGCCAGCAGTTACTTGTCTCCGGGACTAGCGGATTACGAGCAGTACTTC; CDR3: CASSYLSPGLADYEQYF
V: TRBV18; D: .; length: 13; J: TRBJ1-5; size: many; DNA: TGTGCCAGCTCACCTGGTCCGGGGCAGCCCCAGCATTTT; CDR3: CASSPGPGQPQHF
V: TRBV11-2; D: .; length: 14; J: TRBJ1-1; size: many; DNA: TGTGCCAGCAGCTTCCGGGGCCTGAACACTGAAGCTTTCTTT; CDR3: CASSFRGLNTEAFF
V: TRBV7-2; D: .; length: 16; J: TRBJ2-1; size: many; DNA: TGTGCCAGCAGCTTAAGCTCCGGGACGGCTAACAATGAGCAGTTCTTC; CDR3: CASSLSSGTANNEQFF